This is a list of T cell receptor beta chains from one sample in a study of T cells after yellow fever vaccination. TCRdb re-called the 5' RACE reads with MiXCR, one entry per CDR3 protein. The sample consists of around 300,000 distinct CDR3 sequences, roughly 4.3% of them appearing once. Specimen: PBMCs, collected 5 days after the yellow fever booster vaccination. The receptor source for this set is a man aged 18 to 29 who received the YFV17D yellow fever vaccine. CDR3s include the opening cysteine and the closing phenylalanine or tryptophan. A D gene is named only where the DNA matches it firmly. For some rows the clone size is stated as once, few or many, or as a class when expanded; others skip it.

j_gene	abundance	d_gene	v_gene	CDR3aa	CDR3nt
TRBJ2-3	many	NA	TRBV11-2	CASSSFRDPPPDTQYF	TGTGCCAGCAGCTCCTTCCGGGACCCCCCGCCAGATACGCAGTATTTT
TRBJ2-3	few	NA	TRBV7-9	CASSLPVGYTDTQYF	TGTGCCAGCAGCTTACCAGTGGGATACACAGATACGCAGTATTTT
TRBJ1-6	NA	NA	TRBV9	CASSVGPLVGSPLHF	TGTGCCAGCAGCGTCGGGCCGCTGGTGGGGTCACCCCTCCACTTT
TRBJ1-2	NA	NA	TRBV7-9	CASSDTWPGIYGYTF	TGTGCCAGCAGCGACACCTGGCCAGGCATCTATGGCTACACCTTC
TRBJ2-5	NA	TRBD2	TRBV27	CASSFSGGPLETQYF	TGTGCCAGCAGTTTTAGCGGGGGGCCGTTGGAGACCCAGTACTTC
TRBJ1-1	few	NA	TRBV4-2	CASSNQGGEAFF	TGTGCCAGCAGCAACCAGGGAGGTGAAGCTTTCTTT
TRBJ2-1	few	TRBD1	TRBV11-3	CASSLDRGTREQFF	TGTGCCAGCAGCCTGGACAGGGGGACACGGGAGCAGTTCTTC
TRBJ2-7	few	NA	TRBV21-1	CASRRDIEHYEQYF	TGTGCCAGTCGGCGGGACATCGAACACTACGAGCAGTACTTC
TRBJ2-2	NA	NA	TRBV25-1	CASSGYSYTGELFF	TGTGCCAGCAGTGGTTACAGCTACACCGGGGAGCTGTTTTTT
TRBJ1-2	few	NA	TRBV5-6	CASSLDTLLSYGYTF	TGTGCCAGCAGCTTAGACACGCTCCTTAGCTATGGCTACACCTTC
TRBJ2-3	few	TRBD2	TRBV10-3	CAISDQRGTDTQYF	TGTGCCATCAGTGATCAGCGGGGGACAGATACGCAGTATTTT
TRBJ1-1	NA	NA	TRBV5-1	CASSENTENTEAFF	TGCGCCAGCAGCGAAAATACAGAGAACACTGAAGCTTTCTTT
TRBJ2-7	NA	NA	TRBV19	CASSTGVPYEQYF	TGTGCCAGTAGTACAGGGGTCCCCTACGAGCAGTACTTC
TRBJ2-7	many	TRBD1	TRBV7-9	CASSDRGYYEQYF	TGTGCCAGCAGCGACAGGGGGTATTACGAGCAGTACTTC
TRBJ2-5	NA	NA	TRBV20-1	CSAGRQPQETQYF	TGCAGTGCGGGACGACAACCACAAGAGACCCAGTACTTC
TRBJ2-1	few	NA	TRBV4-1	CASSRGPYHEQFF	TGCGCCAGCAGCCGCGGACCCTACCATGAGCAGTTCTTC
TRBJ1-6	NA	NA	TRBV7-3	CASAGDYNSPLHF	TGTGCCAGCGCTGGGGACTATAATTCACCCCTCCACTTT
TRBJ1-1	NA	NA	TRBV27	CASSFSPKGTEAFF	TGTGCCAGCAGTTTCTCCCCCAAAGGTACTGAAGCTTTCTTT